This TCR beta chain was captured by sequencing in a study of vaccination and CD4 T cells after COVID-19. Oncomine TCR Beta short-read sequencing was applied to DNA from cultured CD4+ T cells. CD4+ T cells were cultured, and genomic DNA was extracted from them. One entry per CDR3 protein results from TCRdb running MiXCR on the PCR reads. Of 15,000 to 18,000 distinct CDR3 sequences in the sample, about 43% were seen once. With respect to this clonotype: Its target is unknown.

Treatment indicated: approximately 9-day PBMC culture with coronavirus spike peptide pools or control peptides (ViraFEST assay). The sequence was obtained from a human donor who had recovered from COVID-19. The sample here was CD4+ T cells from blood, cultured in vitro, taken before SARS-CoV-2 vaccination.

The CDR3 coding sequence is TGTGCCAGCAGCCGCGTGTCCCGACGGTCCTACGAGCAGTACTTC. It specifies CASSRVSRRSYEQYF. The chain recombines TRBV11-2 with TRBJ2-7; no definite D call. There are 15 residues in the CDR3. Germline CDR1 is SGHAT and CDR2 is FQNNGV. V lost 5 bases and J lost 1, with 15 bases in between. Using reference TRBV11-2 and TRBJ2-7 for the parts outside the CDR3, the full variable domain is EAGVAQSPRYKIIEKRQSVAFWCNPISGHATLYWYQQILGQGPKLLIQFQNNGVVDDSQLPKDRFSAERLKGVDSTLKIQPAKLEDSAVYLCASSRVSRRSYEQYFGPGTRLTVT.